The 22 T cell receptor beta chains in this list originate from one sample, sequenced in a study of shared clonotypes between healthy human individuals. Only in-frame clones appear in the TCRdb table, and some are missing; sequencing was by immunoSEQ multiplex PCR. The repertoire includes some 350,000 clones, about 74% of them detected once, and 10% to 13% sits in the top ten. Input material: memory CD4+ T cells sorted from blood. Subset meaning: CD45RA-negative fraction. These receptor sequences come from a man aged 25 to 45 in good health.

The chain is built from TRBV10-2 and TRBJ2-4; a weak D match, TRBD2 (5 bases). The CDR3 has 15 amino acids. V was clipped by 9 bases and J by 0 bases, with 15 bases between them. CDR1 is WSHSY and CDR2 is SAAADI in the germline V gene. Here the CDR3 reads CASAPAGLAKNIQYF. The DNA for the CDR3 is TGCGCCAGTGCACCTGCAGGACTAGCCAAAAACATTCAGTACTTC.

V usage is TRBV5-1 and J usage is TRBJ2-7, with D tentatively TRBD2 (6 bases). CDR1 is SGHRS, CDR2 YFSETQ, per germline. Trimming left V 3 bases short and J 7 bases short, with 23 bases between. The CDR3 covers 16 residues. The CDR3 sequence: CASSSTIGTDYREQYF. As DNA, the CDR3 is TGCGCCAGCAGCTCGACGATAGGGACGGACTATCGGGAGCAGTACTTC.

The chain employs TRBV28 and TRBJ2-2; D not certain. The CDR3 length is 15 residues. Trimming left V 5 bases short and J 6 bases short, with 16 bases between. Germline CDR1 MDHEN, CDR2 SYDVKM. Here the CDR3 reads CASSPISPVAGELFF. CDR3 coding DNA: TGTGCCAGCAGTCCCATTTCCCCCGTGGCCGGGGAGCTGTTTTTT. The full variable domain, with the rest looked up from reference TRBV28 and TRBJ2-2, is DVKVTQSSRYLVKRTGEKVFLECVQDMDHENMFWYRQDPGLGLRLIYFSYDVKMKEKGDIPEGYSVSREKKERFSLILESASTNQTSMYLCASSPISPVAGELFFGEGSRLTVL.

In this sample, this clone turned up many times. The V gene is TRBV5-5, the J gene TRBJ1-1; D remains ambiguous. The CDR3 totals 15 residues. Germline CDR1 reads SGHKS; CDR2 reads YYEKEE (reference sequence). Trimming pared 4 bases from V and 5 bases from J, leaving 18 bases between. This chain's CDR3 is CASSPAGGRLTEAFF. The DNA of the CDR3 is TGTGCCAGCAGCCCAGCGGGTGGCAGGTTAACTGAAGCTTTCTTT. The full variable domain, completed using reference TRBV5-5 and TRBJ1-1, is DAGVTQSPTHLIKTRGQQVTLRCSPISGHKSVSWYQQVLGQGPQFIFQYYEKEERGRGNFPDRFSARQFPNYSSELNVNALLLGDSALYLCASSPAGGRLTEAFFGQGTRLTVV.

The chain is built from TRBV7-2 and TRBJ2-4, with TRBD2 matching 14 bases. V trimming: 4 bases; J trimming: 0 bases; junction bases outside the gene matches: 8. The V gene's germline CDR1 is SGHTA and CDR2 FQGNSA. The CDR3 totals 19 residues. DNA of the CDR3: TGTGCCAGCAGCTCTTCGGGACTAGCGGGAGAGGTAGCCAAAAACATTCAGTACTTC. This sequence encodes CASSSSGLAGEVAKNIQYF.

The chain combines TRBV7-2 with TRBJ2-7; TRBD1 matches at 9 bases. Germline V lookup: CDR1 SGHTA, CDR2 FQGNSA. V shed 1 base, J shed 6 bases, and the junction held 4 bases outside the gene matches. The CDR3 sequence is 14 residues long. The CDR3 DNA reads TGTGCCAGCAGCTTAGGGGGACAGGGCGGCGAGCAGTACTTC. As protein: CASSLGGQGGEQYF.

This rearrangement joins TRBV7-6 to TRBJ2-7; D remains ambiguous. There are 13 residues in the CDR3. V gave up 5 bases and J gave up 1 base, with 9 bases separating them. CDR1 and CDR2 (germline): SGHVS, FNYEAQ. The CDR3 DNA reads TGTGCCAGCAGCCGAGTCCGGTCCTACGAGCAGTACTTC. This codes for CASSRVRSYEQYF.

V usage is TRBV28 and J usage is TRBJ1-5, with D perhaps matching TRBD1 (6 bases). The CDR3 has 13 residues. V was trimmed by 6 bases and J by 4 bases, leaving 10 bases between them. Germline V gives CDR1 MDHEN, CDR2 SYDVKM. The CDR3 region is CASRYTGNQPQHF. CDR3 in DNA: TGTGCCAGCAGATATACAGGGAATCAGCCCCAGCATTTT.

The chain is built from TRBV7-9 and TRBJ2-7; the match to TRBD1 covers 10 bases. V shed 6 bases, J shed 5 bases, and the junction held 10 bases outside the gene matches. The length of the CDR3 is 15 residues. CDR1 and CDR2 from the germline V gene are SEHNR and FQNEAQ (reference sequence). The CDR3 spells CASSQARDRGHEQYF. In DNA form, the CDR3 reads TGTGCCAGCAGTCAGGCCCGGGACAGGGGCCACGAGCAGTACTTC.

The table lists this clone with a few counts. V usage is TRBV12-2 and J usage is TRBJ2-3; TRBD1 is taken as the D call from the table, unchecked against the DNA. TRBV12-2 is a pseudogene. CDR3 length: 18 amino acids. Here the CDR3 reads CASRQPRGGLDVTDTQYF. In DNA form, the CDR3 reads TGTGCAAGTCGTCAACCTCGTGGGGGCCTCGACGTCACAGATACGCAGTATTTT.

V is TRBV11-2 and J is TRBJ2-1; 9 positions match TRBD2. From germline, CDR1 is SGHAT and CDR2 FQNNGV. Trimming took 5 bases from V and 9 from J; bases not matched to a gene: 11. The CDR3 loop spans 15 amino acids. The CDR3 loop reads CASSEMGVAGVEQFF. The CDR3 bases are TGTGCCAGCAGCGAAATGGGAGTAGCGGGAGTTGAGCAGTTCTTC. The full variable domain, completed using reference TRBV11-2 and TRBJ2-1, is EAGVAQSPRYKIIEKRQSVAFWCNPISGHATLYWYQQILGQGPKLLIQFQNNGVVDDSQLPKDRFSAERLKGVDSTLKIQPAKLEDSAVYLCASSEMGVAGVEQFFGPGTRLTVL.

CDR3 DNA sequence: TGTGCCAGCAGTTTATCGCGAGCGAGGGAGACCCAGTACTTC. Its protein is CASSLSRARETQYF. The chain uses TRBV27 and TRBJ2-5, with D unclear. Germline V gives CDR1 MNHEY, CDR2 SMNVEV (reference sequence). V was clipped by 0 bases and J by 5 bases, with 10 bases between them. CDR3 length: 14 residues.

The chain has TRBV7-2 and TRBJ2-5; the match to TRBD2 covers 7 bases. The CDR3 totals 18 residues. Trimming at V came to 5 bases and at J to 5 bases, leaving 20 bases not matched to a gene. The germline V gene has CDR1 SGHTA and CDR2 FQGNSA. The chain's CDR3 is CASSPGTTSWGGRETQYF. The CDR3 nucleotides are TGTGCCAGCAGCCCCGGGACTACCAGTTGGGGAGGAAGGGAGACCCAGTACTTC. Filled out from reference TRBV7-2 and TRBJ2-5, the complete variable domain reads GAGVSQSPSNKVTEKGKDVELRCDPISGHTALYWYRQSLGQGLEFLIYFQGNSAPDKSGLPSDRFSAERTGGSVSTLTIQRTQQEDSAVYLCASSPGTTSWGGRETQYFGPGTRLLVL.

DNA of the CDR3: TGTGCCAGCAGTGCACTAGCGGGAGGATCTACGAACACCGGGGAGCTGTTTTTT. This encodes CASSALAGGSTNTGELFF. This chain connects TRBV6-1 to TRBJ2-2, with 12 bases lining up with TRBD2. The CDR3 sequence is 18 residues long. Looked up from germline, CDR1 is MNHNS and CDR2 is SASEGT. Trimming removed 4 bases from V and 0 bases from J; junction bases left unmatched: 6.

This rearrangement joins TRBV19 to TRBJ2-6; D uncertain. The CDR3 is 14 residues long. Germline V gene data show CDR1 as LNHDA and CDR2 as SQIVND (reference sequence). The V end was cut by 9 bases, the J end by 0 bases, with 9 bases between. In nucleotides, the CDR3 is TGTGCCAGCCGAGATATCTCTGGGGCCAACGTCCTGACTTTC. Protein sequence: CASRDISGANVLTF.

In the case of this clone: Other nucleotide sequences from this sample produce the same CDR3. The V and J genes are TRBV9 and TRBJ2-7; 7 bases are shared with TRBD1. This CDR3 comprises 14 residues. Trimming removed 3 bases from V and 1 base from J; junction bases left unmatched: 4. Germline CDR1 reads SGDLS; CDR2 reads YYNGEE. The CDR3 DNA sequence: TGTGCCAGCAGCGGGACAGGCGCGTCCTACGAGCAGTACTTC. This translates into CASSGTGASYEQYF.

This clone has only one observation. CDR3 amino acids: CASSSPGGSGYTF. The CDR3 bases are TGTGCCAGCAGCTCCCCCGGCGGGAGCGGCTACACCTTC. The chain links TRBV5-6 to TRBJ1-2; D call uncertain. CDR1 and CDR2 (germline): SGHDT, YYEEEE. This CDR3 is built from 13 residues. V lost 3 bases and J 8 bases, leaving 14 bases between the germline ends.

This clone was picked up a small number of times. The genes are TRBV5-1 and TRBJ1-4; no clear D. This CDR3 is built from 15 residues. Germline V gene lookup returns CDR1 SGHRS and CDR2 YFSETQ. The germline V and J ends were trimmed by 1 base and 7 bases, with 14 bases remaining between them. The CDR3 sequence is CASSLRGGSGEKLFF. CDR3 DNA: TGCGCCAGCAGCTTGCGGGGAGGTTCGGGTGAAAAACTGTTTTTT.

V and J are TRBV2 and TRBJ2-1; either TRBD1 or TRBD2 may supply D (5 bases each). This CDR3 is 15 amino acids long. The V end lost 8 bases, the J end lost 0 bases, and 14 bases lay between the germline ends. Germline lookup yields CDR1 SNHLY and CDR2 FYNNEI. CDR3 in amino acids: CASGGGSSSYNEQFF. CDR3 sequence (DNA): TGTGCCAGCGGGGGTGGTTCCAGCTCCTACAATGAGCAGTTCTTC.

V gene TRBV7-9 combines with J gene TRBJ2-1, with TRBD1 as a possible D gene (6 bases). This CDR3 contains 17 residues. V lost 1 base, J lost 8 bases, and 21 bases lay in between. In germline, CDR1 is SEHNR, CDR2 FQNEAQ (reference sequence). CDR3 DNA: TGTGCCAGCAGCTTAGGTCTTCGGGACACCTCAAGGGATGAGCAGTTCTTC. It is translated as CASSLGLRDTSRDEQFF.

The chain has TRBV5-5 and TRBJ2-6; D not certain. The CDR3 loop spans 16 amino acids. V was shortened by 3 bases and J by 0 bases, with 10 bases between the two germline ends. Germline CDR1 SGHKS, CDR2 YYEKEE (reference sequence). The DNA for the CDR3 is TGTGCCAGCAGCTCCTACAGCAGCTCTGGGGCCAACGTCCTGACTTTC. Translated, it gives CASSSYSSSGANVLTF. Filled out from reference TRBV5-5 and TRBJ2-6, the complete variable domain reads DAGVTQSPTHLIKTRGQQVTLRCSPISGHKSVSWYQQVLGQGPQFIFQYYEKEERGRGNFPDRFSARQFPNYSSELNVNALLLGDSALYLCASSSYSSSGANVLTFGAGSRLTVL.

The rearrangement uses TRBV2 and TRBJ2-7; D remains ambiguous. With 6 bases removed from V and 1 base from J, the gap between germline ends came to 10 bases. This CDR3 comprises 13 residues. The germline V gene has CDR1 SNHLY and CDR2 FYNNEI. CDR3 residues: CASRGDGSYEQYF. The CDR3 DNA sequence: TGTGCCAGCAGAGGCGACGGGTCCTACGAGCAGTACTTC.